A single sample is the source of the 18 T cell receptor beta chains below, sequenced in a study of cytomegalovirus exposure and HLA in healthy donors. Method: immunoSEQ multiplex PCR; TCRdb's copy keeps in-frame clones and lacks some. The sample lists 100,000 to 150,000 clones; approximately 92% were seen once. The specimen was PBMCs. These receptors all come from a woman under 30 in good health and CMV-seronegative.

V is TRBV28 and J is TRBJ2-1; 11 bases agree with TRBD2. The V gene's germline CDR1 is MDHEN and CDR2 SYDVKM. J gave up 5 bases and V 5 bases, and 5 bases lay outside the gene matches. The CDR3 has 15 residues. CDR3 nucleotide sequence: TGTGCCAGCAGTCCTCAGACTAGCGGGGACAATGAGCAGTTCTTC. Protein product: CASSPQTSGDNEQFF. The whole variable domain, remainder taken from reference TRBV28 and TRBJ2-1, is DVKVTQSSRYLVKRTGEKVFLECVQDMDHENMFWYRQDPGLGLRLIYFSYDVKMKEKGDIPEGYSVSREKKERFSLILESASTNQTSMYLCASSPQTSGDNEQFFGPGTRLTVL.

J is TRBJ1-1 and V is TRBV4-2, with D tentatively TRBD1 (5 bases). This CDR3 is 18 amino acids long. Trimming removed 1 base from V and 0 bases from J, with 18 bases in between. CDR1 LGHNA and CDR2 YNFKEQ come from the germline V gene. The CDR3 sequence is CASSQVEDIPRVNTEAFF. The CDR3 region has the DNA TGTGCCAGCAGCCAAGTTGAGGACATACCTAGAGTGAACACTGAAGCTTTCTTT.

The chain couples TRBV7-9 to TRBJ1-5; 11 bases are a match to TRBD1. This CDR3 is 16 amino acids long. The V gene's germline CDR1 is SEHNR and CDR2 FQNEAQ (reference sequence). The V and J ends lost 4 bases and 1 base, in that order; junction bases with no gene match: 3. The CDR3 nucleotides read TGTGCCAGCAGCTGGACAGGGGGCGGGAGCAATCAGCCCCAGCATTTT. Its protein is CASSWTGGGSNQPQHF.

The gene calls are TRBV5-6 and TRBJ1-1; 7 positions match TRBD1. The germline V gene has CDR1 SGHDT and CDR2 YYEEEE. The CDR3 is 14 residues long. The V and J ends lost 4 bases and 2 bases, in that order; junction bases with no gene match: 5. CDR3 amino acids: CASSIGTANTEAFF. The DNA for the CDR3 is TGTGCCAGCAGCATAGGGACAGCCAACACTGAAGCTTTCTTT.

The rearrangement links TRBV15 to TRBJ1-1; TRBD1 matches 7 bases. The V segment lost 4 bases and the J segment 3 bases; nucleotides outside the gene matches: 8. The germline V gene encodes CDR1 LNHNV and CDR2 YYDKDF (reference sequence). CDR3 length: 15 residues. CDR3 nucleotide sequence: TGTGCCACCAGCACCCGCTATACAGGGGACACTGAAGCTTTCTTT. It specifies CATSTRYTGDTEAFF. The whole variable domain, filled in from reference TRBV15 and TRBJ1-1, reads DAMVIQNPRYQVTQFGKPVTLSCSQTLNHNVMYWYQQKSSQAPKLLFHYYDKDFNNEADTPDNFQSRRPNTSFCFLDIRSPGLGDTAMYLCATSTRYTGDTEAFFGQGTRLTVV.

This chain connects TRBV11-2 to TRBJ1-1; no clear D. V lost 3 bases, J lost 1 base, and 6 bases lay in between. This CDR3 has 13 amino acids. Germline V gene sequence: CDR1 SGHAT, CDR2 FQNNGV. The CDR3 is CASSFQANTEAFF. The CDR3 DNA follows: TGTGCCAGCAGCTTTCAAGCGAACACTGAAGCTTTCTTT.

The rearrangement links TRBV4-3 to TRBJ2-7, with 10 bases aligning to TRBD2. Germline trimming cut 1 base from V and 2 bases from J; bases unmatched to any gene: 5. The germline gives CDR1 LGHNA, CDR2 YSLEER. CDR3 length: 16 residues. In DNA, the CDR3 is TGCGCCAGCAGCCAAGGGACCGGGACTAGCGCCTACGAGCAGTACTTC. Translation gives CASSQGTGTSAYEQYF.

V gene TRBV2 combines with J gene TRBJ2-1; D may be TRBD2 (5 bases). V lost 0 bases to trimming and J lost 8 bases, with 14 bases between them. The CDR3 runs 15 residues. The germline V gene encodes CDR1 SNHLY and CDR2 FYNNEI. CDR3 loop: CASSEALTGGDEQFF. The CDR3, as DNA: TGTGCCAGCAGTGAAGCGCTTACCGGAGGCGATGAGCAGTTCTTC.

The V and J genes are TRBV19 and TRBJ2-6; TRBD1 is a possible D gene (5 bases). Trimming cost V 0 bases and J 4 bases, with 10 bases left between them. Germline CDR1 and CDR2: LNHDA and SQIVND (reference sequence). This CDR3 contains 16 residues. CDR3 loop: CASSIDAGRGANVLTF. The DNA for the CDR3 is TGTGCCAGTAGTATAGATGCAGGGCGAGGGGCCAACGTCCTGACTTTC.

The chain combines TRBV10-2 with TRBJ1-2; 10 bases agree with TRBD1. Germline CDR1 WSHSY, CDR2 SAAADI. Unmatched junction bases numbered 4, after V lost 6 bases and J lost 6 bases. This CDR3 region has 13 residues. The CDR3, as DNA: TGCGCCAGCAGGACCGGGACAGGGGATGGCTACACCTTC. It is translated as CASRTGTGDGYTF.

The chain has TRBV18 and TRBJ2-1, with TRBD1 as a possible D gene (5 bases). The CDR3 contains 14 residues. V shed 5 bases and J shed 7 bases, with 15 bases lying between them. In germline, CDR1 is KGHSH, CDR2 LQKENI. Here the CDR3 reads CASSKQAPENEQFF. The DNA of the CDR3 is TGTGCCAGCTCAAAACAGGCCCCTGAAAATGAGCAGTTCTTC.

The CDR3 nucleotides read TGTGCCAGCAGTGAAGACTATATCGTCCACGAGCAGTACTTC. Its translation: CASSEDYIVHEQYF. The chain carries TRBV28 and TRBJ2-7, with D tentatively TRBD2 (5 bases). This CDR3 region has 14 residues. Germline-derived CDR1 and CDR2 are MDHEN and SYDVKM. Trimming took 5 bases from V and 5 from J, leaving 16 bases between them.

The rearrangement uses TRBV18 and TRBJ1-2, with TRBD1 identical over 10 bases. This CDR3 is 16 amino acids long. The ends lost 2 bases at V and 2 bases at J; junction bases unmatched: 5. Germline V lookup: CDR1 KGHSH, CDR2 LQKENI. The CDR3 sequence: CASSPNPGQGNYGYTF. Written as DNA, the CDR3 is TGTGCCAGCTCACCAAATCCGGGACAGGGGAACTATGGCTACACCTTC.

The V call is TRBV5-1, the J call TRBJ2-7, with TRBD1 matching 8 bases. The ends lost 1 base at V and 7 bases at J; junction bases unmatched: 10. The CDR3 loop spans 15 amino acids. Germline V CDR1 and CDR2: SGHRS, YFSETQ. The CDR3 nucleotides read TGCGCCAGCAGCTTGATCGGGACAGGTCTTGGGGAGCAGTACTTC. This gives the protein CASSLIGTGLGEQYF.

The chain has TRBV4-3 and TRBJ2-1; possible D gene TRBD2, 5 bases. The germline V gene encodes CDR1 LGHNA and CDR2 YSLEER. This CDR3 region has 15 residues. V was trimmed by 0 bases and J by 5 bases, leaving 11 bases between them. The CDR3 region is CASSQDAGLHNEQFF. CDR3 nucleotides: TGCGCCAGCAGCCAAGATGCAGGACTTCACAATGAGCAGTTCTTC.

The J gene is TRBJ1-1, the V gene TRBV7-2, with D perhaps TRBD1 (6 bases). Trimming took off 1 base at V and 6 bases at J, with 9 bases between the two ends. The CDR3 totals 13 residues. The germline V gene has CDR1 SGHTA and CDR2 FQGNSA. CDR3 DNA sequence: TGTGCCAGCAGCTTAGACAGGGTCGCTGAAGCTTTCTTT. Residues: CASSLDRVAEAFF.

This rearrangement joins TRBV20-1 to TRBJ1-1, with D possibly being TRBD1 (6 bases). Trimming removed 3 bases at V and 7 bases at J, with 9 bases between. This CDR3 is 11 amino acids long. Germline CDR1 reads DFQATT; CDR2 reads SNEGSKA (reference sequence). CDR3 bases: TGCAGTGCTAGGGGACATCTTGAAGCTTTCTTT. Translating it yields CSARGHLEAFF.

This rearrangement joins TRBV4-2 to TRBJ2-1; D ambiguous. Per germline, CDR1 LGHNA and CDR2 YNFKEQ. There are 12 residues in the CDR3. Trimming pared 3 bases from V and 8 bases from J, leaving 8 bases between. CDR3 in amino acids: CASSQASDEQFF. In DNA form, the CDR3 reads TGTGCCAGCAGCCAGGCTTCCGATGAGCAGTTCTTC.